This record concerns one TCR beta chain sequence. Its antigen is as yet unknown. This specimen belongs to a study of early T cells in non-severe SARS-CoV-2 infection. Study as a whole: Alpha and beta chains were unpaired, from unsorted whole-blood bulk RNA. Study conclusions and caveats: Private and CD4 specificities were missed by VDJdb matching, which favored anti-spike CD8 responses.

Individual cDNA molecules received unique molecular identifiers. MiXCR, run by TCRdb on the 5' RACE reads, gives a single entry per CDR3 protein. This table holds more than 45,000 distinct CDR3 sequences, 10% to 15% found once. The germline CDR1 and CDR2 sequences are SGHTA and FQGTGA. V shed 0 bases and J shed 2 bases, with 9 bases lying between them. This CDR3 is built from 15 residues. The source is an adult who was a healthcare worker with PCR-confirmed SARS-CoV-2 infection or an uninfected control (not recorded which). What was sequenced was whole blood. The J gene is TRBJ2-3, the V gene TRBV7-3; possibly TRBD1 or TRBD2 for D (5 bases each). CDR3: CASSLTGAYTDTQYF. CDR3 coding DNA: TGTGCCAGCAGCTTAACCGGGGCCTACACAGATACGCAGTATTTT.